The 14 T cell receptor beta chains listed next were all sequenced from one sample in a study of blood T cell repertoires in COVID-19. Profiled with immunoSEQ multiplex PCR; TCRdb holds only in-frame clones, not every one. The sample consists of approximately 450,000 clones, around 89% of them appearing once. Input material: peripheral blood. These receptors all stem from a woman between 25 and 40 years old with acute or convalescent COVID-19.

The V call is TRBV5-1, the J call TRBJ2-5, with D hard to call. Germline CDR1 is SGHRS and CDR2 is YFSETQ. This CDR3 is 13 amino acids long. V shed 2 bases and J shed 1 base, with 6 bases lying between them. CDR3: CASSLESQETQYF. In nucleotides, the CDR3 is TGCGCCAGCAGCTTAGAGTCCCAAGAGACCCAGTACTTC.

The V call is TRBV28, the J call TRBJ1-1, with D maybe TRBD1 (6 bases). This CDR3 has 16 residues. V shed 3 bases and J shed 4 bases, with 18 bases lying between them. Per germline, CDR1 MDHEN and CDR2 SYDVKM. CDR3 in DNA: TGTGCCAGCAGTTTCTCCAGGGGCGCGGGGGGCACTGAAGCTTTCTTT. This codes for CASSFSRGAGGTEAFF.

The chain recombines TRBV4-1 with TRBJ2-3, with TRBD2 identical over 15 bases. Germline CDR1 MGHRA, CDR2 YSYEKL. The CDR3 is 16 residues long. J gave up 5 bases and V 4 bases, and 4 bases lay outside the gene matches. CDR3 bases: TGCGCCAGCAGCCGGACTAGCGGGGGGGCGGTAGATACGCAGTATTTT. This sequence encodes CASSRTSGGAVDTQYF.

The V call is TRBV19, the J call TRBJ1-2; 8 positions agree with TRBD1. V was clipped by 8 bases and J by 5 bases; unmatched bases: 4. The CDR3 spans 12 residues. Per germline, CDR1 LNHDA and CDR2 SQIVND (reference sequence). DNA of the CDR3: TGTGCCAGTGGACAGGGCTTATATGGCTACACCTTC. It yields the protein CASGQGLYGYTF.

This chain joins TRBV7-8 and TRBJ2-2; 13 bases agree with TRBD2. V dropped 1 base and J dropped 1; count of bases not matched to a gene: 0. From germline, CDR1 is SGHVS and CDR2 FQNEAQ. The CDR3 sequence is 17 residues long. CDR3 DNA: TGTGCCAGCAGCTTAGGGACTAGCGGGGGGAACACCGGGGAGCTGTTTTTT. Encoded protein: CASSLGTSGGNTGELFF.

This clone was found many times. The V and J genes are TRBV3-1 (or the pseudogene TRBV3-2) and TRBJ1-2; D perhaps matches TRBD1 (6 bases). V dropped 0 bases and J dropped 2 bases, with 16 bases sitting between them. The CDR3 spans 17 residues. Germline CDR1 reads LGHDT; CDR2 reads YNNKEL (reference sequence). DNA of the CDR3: TGTGCCAGCAGCCAAGATAGGTGGAGTCAGGGGAACTATGGCTACACCTTC. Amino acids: CASSQDRWSQGNYGYTF.

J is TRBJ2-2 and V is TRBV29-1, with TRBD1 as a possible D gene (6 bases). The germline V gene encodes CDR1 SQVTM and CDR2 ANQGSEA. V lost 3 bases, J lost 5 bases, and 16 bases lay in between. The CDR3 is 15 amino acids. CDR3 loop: CSVEAGARGTGELFF. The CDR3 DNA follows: TGCAGCGTTGAGGCAGGGGCGCGAGGGACCGGGGAGCTGTTTTTT.

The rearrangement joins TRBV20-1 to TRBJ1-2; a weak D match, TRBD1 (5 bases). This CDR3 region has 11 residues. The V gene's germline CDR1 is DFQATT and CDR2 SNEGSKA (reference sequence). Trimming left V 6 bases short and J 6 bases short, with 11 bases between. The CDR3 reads CSALRGHGYTF. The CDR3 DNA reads TGCAGTGCCCTGCGGGGCCATGGCTACACCTTC.

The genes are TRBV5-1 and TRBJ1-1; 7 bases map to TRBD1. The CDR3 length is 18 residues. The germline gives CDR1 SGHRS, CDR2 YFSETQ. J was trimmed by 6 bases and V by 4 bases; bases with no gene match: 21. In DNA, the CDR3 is TGCGCCAGCAGCCGTTTCTTAAACAGGGGCCCCTCTGTGTCTGAAGCTTTCTTT. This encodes CASSRFLNRGPSVSEAFF. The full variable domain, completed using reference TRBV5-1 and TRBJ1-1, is KAGVTQTPRYLIKTRGQQVTLSCSPISGHRSVSWYQQTPGQGLQFLFEYFSETQRNKGNFPGRFSGRQFSNSRSEMNVSTLELGDSALYLCASSRFLNRGPSVSEAFFGQGTRLTVV.

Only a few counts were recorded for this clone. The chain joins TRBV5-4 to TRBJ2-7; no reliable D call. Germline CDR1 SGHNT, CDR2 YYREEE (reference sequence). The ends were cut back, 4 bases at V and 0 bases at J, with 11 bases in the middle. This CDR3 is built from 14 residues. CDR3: CASSATVSSYEQYF. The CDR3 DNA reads TGTGCCAGCAGCGCGACTGTTAGCTCCTACGAGCAGTACTTC.

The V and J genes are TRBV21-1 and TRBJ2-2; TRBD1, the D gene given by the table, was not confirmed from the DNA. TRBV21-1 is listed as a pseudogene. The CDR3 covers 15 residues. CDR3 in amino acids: CASTPGQGNTGELFF. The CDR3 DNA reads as TGTGCCAGCACGCCGGGACAGGGGAACACCGGGGAGCTGTTTTTT.

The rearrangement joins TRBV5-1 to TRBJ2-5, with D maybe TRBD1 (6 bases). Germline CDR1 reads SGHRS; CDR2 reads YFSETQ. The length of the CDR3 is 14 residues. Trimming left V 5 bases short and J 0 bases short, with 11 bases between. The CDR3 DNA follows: TGCGCCAGCAGGGGGGCGAGGAACCAAGAGACCCAGTACTTC. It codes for CASRGARNQETQYF. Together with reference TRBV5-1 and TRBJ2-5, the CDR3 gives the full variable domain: KAGVTQTPRYLIKTRGQQVTLSCSPISGHRSVSWYQQTPGQGLQFLFEYFSETQRNKGNFPGRFSGRQFSNSRSEMNVSTLELGDSALYLCASRGARNQETQYFGPGTRLLVL.

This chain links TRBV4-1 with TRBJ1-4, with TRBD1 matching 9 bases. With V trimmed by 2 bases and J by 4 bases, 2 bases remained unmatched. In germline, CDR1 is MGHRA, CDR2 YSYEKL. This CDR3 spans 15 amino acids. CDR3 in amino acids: CASSQMGQGNEKLFF. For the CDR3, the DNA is TGCGCCAGCAGCCAAATGGGACAGGGTAATGAAAAACTGTTTTTT.

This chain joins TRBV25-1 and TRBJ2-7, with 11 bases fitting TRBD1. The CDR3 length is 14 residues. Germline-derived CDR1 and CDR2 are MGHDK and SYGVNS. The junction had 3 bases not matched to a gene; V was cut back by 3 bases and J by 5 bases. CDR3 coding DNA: TGTGCCAGCAGTGAGGACAGGGGGCGGGACGAGCAGTACTTC. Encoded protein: CASSEDRGRDEQYF.